This TCR beta chain was sequenced for a study of blood T cell repertoires in COVID-19. Data came from immunoSEQ multiplex PCR; TCRdb stores just in-frame clones and leaves some out. Of some 180,000 clones listed, around 86% are singletons. CDR1 is SGHDT, CDR2 YYEEEE, per germline. Germline trimming cut 5 bases from V and 4 bases from J; bases unmatched to any gene: 12. This CDR3 has 16 amino acids. The chain links TRBV5-6 to TRBJ1-2; TRBD1 matches at 9 bases. This TCR was sampled from a woman aged 80 or over with COVID-19, enrolled during active disease. Specimen: peripheral blood. The CDR3 is CASRSGTGRFSYGYTF. In DNA form, the CDR3 reads TGTGCCAGCAGGTCCGGGACAGGGAGATTTAGCTATGGCTACACCTTC.